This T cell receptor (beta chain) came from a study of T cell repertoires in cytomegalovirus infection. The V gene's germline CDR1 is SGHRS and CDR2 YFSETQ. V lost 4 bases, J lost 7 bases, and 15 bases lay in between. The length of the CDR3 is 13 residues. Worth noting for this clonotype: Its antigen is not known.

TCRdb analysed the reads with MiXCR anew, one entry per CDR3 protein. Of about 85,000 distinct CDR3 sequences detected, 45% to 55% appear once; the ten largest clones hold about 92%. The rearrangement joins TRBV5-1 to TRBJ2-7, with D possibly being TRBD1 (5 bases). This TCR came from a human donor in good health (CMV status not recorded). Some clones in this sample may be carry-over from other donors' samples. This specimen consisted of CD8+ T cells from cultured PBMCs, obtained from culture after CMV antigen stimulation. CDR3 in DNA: TGCGCCAGCAGCACAGACAGAATCCTAGAGCAGTACTTC. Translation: CASSTDRILEQYF.